The rows below give T cell receptor beta chains drawn from one sample of a study of T cells expressing NK-cell markers. From the 5' RACE reads, TCRdb lists one entry per CDR3 protein and no DNA. The listing contains about 260,000 distinct CDR3 sequences. The specimen was blood T cells: a sorted CD56 or NKG2C T cell subset, CD4+ or CD8+ T cells, or bulk PBMC T cells (not recorded which). The receptor set was obtained from a man aged 18 to 29 in good health. Both conserved end residues are part of each CDR3.

CSAPRLEYEQYF | TRBJ2-7 | TRBV20-1
CASSHSDMPSFNEQFF | TRBJ2-1 | TRBV14
CSATTSGLVIYEQYF | TRBJ2-7 | TRBV20-1
CASSLGGSYGYTF | TRBJ1-2 | TRBV7-9
CASSVEVGNNEQFF | TRBJ2-1 | TRBV6-4
CASSRGVTEAFF | TRBJ1-1 | TRBV5-8
CASSGGTSGNEQFF | TRBJ2-1 | TRBV7-9
CAWSVPRTSGRDTQYF | TRBJ2-3 | TRBV30
CASSSRRDIQYF | TRBJ2-4 | TRBV7-2
CASRRRTGGGRDTEAFF | TRBJ1-1 | TRBV12-2
CASSPGLGSFF | TRBJ2-1 | TRBV12-3/TRBV12-4
CASSRLAGTAYEQYF | TRBJ2-7 | TRBV6-1
CSAIGTSGSLVTQYF | TRBJ2-5 | TRBV20-1
CASSLLTDEQFF | TRBJ2-1 | TRBV11-2
CASSLSGPHEQYF | TRBJ2-7 | TRBV13
CASSRKLAGVVDTQYF | TRBJ2-3 | TRBV11-2
CASSLAPSEFSYEQYF | TRBJ2-7 | TRBV5-4
CATERTGGAKNIQYF | TRBJ2-4 | TRBV19
CASSQDREYPFF | TRBJ2-1 | TRBV4-3
CASSIGQGFVEQYF | TRBJ2-7 | TRBV28
CASRLKLAGAMNTEAFF | TRBJ1-1 | TRBV12-3/TRBV12-4
CASSFGLGVAGGRTGELFF | TRBJ2-2 | TRBV5-1
CASSPGGTANQETQYF | TRBJ2-5 | TRBV5-1
CASSQPGQLNEKLFF | TRBJ1-4 | TRBV4-1
CASSVGTPRDGETQYF | TRBJ2-5 | TRBV9
CASSGGREAQEQYF | TRBJ2-7 | TRBV18
CASSYRLRVDEQYF | TRBJ2-7 | TRBV6-5
CASSPPLILAGSVNEQFF | TRBJ2-1 | TRBV11-1
CASSPRRAGDNYGYTF | TRBJ1-2 | TRBV6-5
CASSGPGLAGVPYNEQFF | TRBJ2-1 | TRBV7-6
CASSDLLNEQFF | TRBJ2-1 | TRBV6-1
CASSPGRGGLQETQYF | TRBJ2-5 | TRBV5-1
CASSDWKGQGNTGELFF | TRBJ2-2 | TRBV6-4
CASSQGSSGPLYEQFF | TRBJ2-1 | TRBV14
CASRKDLLRHEQYF | TRBJ2-7 | TRBV5-6
CASSLLVGEPVVGEETQYF | TRBJ2-5 | TRBV25-1
CASSHTRDRLTPGFAGYTF | TRBJ1-2 | TRBV4-1
CASSYRDRDYEQYF | TRBJ2-7 | TRBV5-1
CASIMGGLAGAGGTGELFF | TRBJ2-2 | TRBV12-3/TRBV12-4
CASSLRGASINEQFF | TRBJ2-1 | TRBV11-3
CASSLRESHQPQHF | TRBJ1-5 | TRBV12-3/TRBV12-4
CASSERRNEQFF | TRBJ2-1 | TRBV25-1
CASSPRIIGGEQFF | TRBJ2-1 | TRBV14
CACSPGVAKNIQYF | TRBJ2-4 | TRBV4-3
CASSMAQLQETQYF | TRBJ2-5 | TRBV19
CSAKTSMNTEAFF | TRBJ1-1 | TRBV20-1
CASSQEGIGNQPQHF | TRBJ1-5 | TRBV4-3
CASSLALRGASGYNEQFF | TRBJ2-1 | TRBV7-2
CSAPGRPPTYNEQFF | TRBJ2-1 | TRBV20-1
CASRTGTPFRNEQFF | TRBJ2-1 | TRBV12-3/TRBV12-4
CASSLRSGSYEQYF | TRBJ2-7 | TRBV27
CSARVTGGGETQYF | TRBJ2-5 | TRBV20-1
CAWSVLDGRAQYF | TRBJ2-5 | TRBV30